This T cell receptor (beta chain) was recovered during a study of beta chain features in type 1 diabetes. Study outcomes and limitations: Naive, central memory and regulatory TCRB repertoires appeared more similar among patients than healthy donors. Shorter TCRB CDR3s, moderately but significantly so, marked every one of the four CD4+ subsets in Type 1 diabetes patients. For TCRB rearrangement, an influence of HLA type remained unresolved here.

Sorted populations were all over 95% pure. TCRB transcripts that were expressed got sequenced, as all of the isolated RNA had been reverse transcribed. The data were produced by immunoSEQ multiplex PCR, yet TCRdb's version contains in-frame clones alone and is incomplete. Of some 400,000 clones detected, roughly 16% appear once; the ten largest clones hold approximately 0.02%. This clone was picked up a small number of times. As yet, its antigen is unknown. The germline V gene encodes CDR1 SEHNR and CDR2 FQNEAQ (reference sequence). There are 16 residues in the CDR3. V lost 4 bases, J lost 7 bases, and 14 bases stayed unmatched.

The TCR comes from a woman between 18 and 30 years old in good health. Sequencing input: naive CD4+ T cells from blood. The J gene is TRBJ2-7, the V gene TRBV7-9, with TRBD1 matching 9 bases. CDR3 coding DNA: TGTGCCAGCAGCTCAGTCGATCGGACAGGGGTTTTGGAGCAGTACTTC. The encoded protein is CASSSVDRTGVLEQYF.